This T cell receptor beta chain was captured by sequencing in a study of cytomegalovirus exposure and HLA in healthy donors. Study-wide background: There were fewer than 130 million unique TCR beta sequences, drawn from 200 million or so T cells, in an earlier analysis. Study-wide findings and caveats: Across donors, sequencing depth was assumed by presence/absence analyses to be roughly uniform. Specificity for CMV antigens was confirmed in vitro for a few of the CMV-associated chains.

PCR involved 60 Vbeta and 13 Jbeta primers. Clones were read by immunoSEQ multiplex PCR, and TCRdb kept only the in-frame ones, dropping some. The sample has fewer than 150,000 clones; approximately 85% are singletons. On this clone itself: Its antigen is unknown.

This CDR3 comprises 15 residues. Germline CDR1 is MNHEY and CDR2 is SVGAGI. The ends were cut back, 4 bases at V and 3 bases at J, with 10 bases in the middle. This TCR derives from a woman younger than 45 in good health and CMV-seropositive. V and J are TRBV6-5 and TRBJ1-6; the D is unclear. The sample consisted of PBMCs. The CDR3 spells CASSSSGRYNSPLHF. The CDR3 coding sequence is TGTGCCAGCAGTTCTTCAGGCCGCTATAATTCACCCCTCCACTTT.